A selection of T cell receptor beta chains follows, all from one sample in a study of OX40 agonist ivuxolimab in advanced cancers. Here immunoSEQ multiplex PCR was the method, and the copy in TCRdb shows in-frame clones only, minus some. This repertoire shows about 47,000 clones, roughly nine tenths found once; its top ten account for 14%. The sample in question was CD4+ or CD8+ T cells sorted from blood, obtained in a trial of the OX40 agonist ivuxolimab. These receptors originate from an adult with an advanced solid tumor such as melanoma, head and neck, liver or kidney cancer. CDR3s include the opening cysteine and the closing phenylalanine or tryptophan. The D gene is left open where the match is weak. The size entry is marked missing in some rows and otherwise reads once, few, many or a size class.

D gene	J gene	clone size	V gene	CDR3 DNA	CDR3 protein
.	TRBJ2-1	once	TRBV7-9	TGTGCCAGCAGCACCAATGAGCAGTTCTTC	CASSTNEQFF
.	TRBJ2-7	.	TRBV6-6	TGTGCCAGCAGTTACTCGGCCGGGGCCAACTACGAGCAGTACTTC	CASSYSAGANYEQYF
.	TRBJ2-1	.	TRBV13	TGTGCCAGCAGCTTAGCCTCCCCGGACGAGGGTTTCTACAATGAGCAGTTCTTC	CASSLASPDEGFYNEQFF
.	TRBJ1-2	.	TRBV11-2	TGTGCCAGCAGCTTCGGGTCCAACTATGGCTACACCTTC	CASSFGSNYGYTF
TRBD1	TRBJ1-3	.	TRBV9	TGTGCCAGCAGCGAGAGGGGGGACAGGGGCCCTGGAAACACCATATATTTT	CASSERGDRGPGNTIYF
TRBD1	TRBJ1-1	.	TRBV9	TGTGCCAGCAGCGCCGGGACAGGGGGAACTGAAGCTTTCTTT	CASSAGTGGTEAFF
.	TRBJ1-2	few	TRBV7-9	TGTGCCAGCAGCTTAGGGGTGATTTATGGCTACACCTTC	CASSLGVIYGYTF
.	TRBJ1-6	.	TRBV27	TGTGCCAGCAGTTTTCAGGGATCCTATAATTCACCCCTCCACTTT	CASSFQGSYNSPLHF
.	TRBJ1-2	.	TRBV30	TGTGCCTGGAGTTTGGGGGGGCACGGCTACACCTTC	CAWSLGGHGYTF
.	TRBJ1-1	.	TRBV5-5	TGTGCCAGCAGCTTGGAGGCAGGACTGAACACTGAAGCTTTCTTT	CASSLEAGLNTEAFF
.	TRBJ2-1	.	TRBV14	TGTGCCAGCAGCCAAGATGCGTGGCGAAAGCATGAGCAGTTCTTC	CASSQDAWRKHEQFF
.	TRBJ1-2	.	TRBV11-2	TGTGCCAGCAGCTTTACTGCGTCAAACTATGGCTACACCTTC	CASSFTASNYGYTF
.	TRBJ2-1	.	TRBV19	TGTGCCAGTAGTATCTCGGGAAGGCAGTTCTTC	CASSISGRQFF
.	TRBJ1-6	once	TRBV19	TGTGCCAGTAGTTCTGGGGGGGTGGCACCCCTCCACTTT	CASSSGGVAPLHF
.	TRBJ2-2	.	TRBV13	TGTGCCAGCAGCTCCAGGGTCCCTACGAGCACCGGGGAGCTGTTTTTT	CASSSRVPTSTGELFF
.	TRBJ2-7	.	TRBV7-6	TGTGCCAGCAGCTTAGGAGTCGACTACGAGCAGTACTTC	CASSLGVDYEQYF
.	TRBJ2-1	.	TRBV30	TGTGCCTGGAGTGTACGACAGGCCTACAATGAGCAGTTCTTC	CAWSVRQAYNEQFF
.	TRBJ1-2	.	TRBV27	TGTGCCAGCAGTCCTCGGACGGATTTTATTTGGGGCTACACCTTC	CASSPRTDFIWGYTF
.	TRBJ1-6	.	TRBV5-6	TGTGCCAGCAGCTACGACCCGGGACACTCCTATAATTCACCCCTCCACTTT	CASSYDPGHSYNSPLHF
.	TRBJ2-7	.	TRBV30	TGTGCCTGGAGTGTTGTGGACAGTTCCTACGAGCAGTACTTC	CAWSVVDSSYEQYF
TRBD1	TRBJ1-1	.	TRBV4-2	TGTGCCAGCAGCCAAGATCAGGGGGCCGTCGTGATGAACACTGAAGCTTTCTTT	CASSQDQGAVVMNTEAFF
.	TRBJ1-1	.	TRBV7-8	TGTGCCAGCAGCTTAGACCAGGGTGCTGAAGCTTTCTTT	CASSLDQGAEAFF
TRBD1	TRBJ1-6	.	TRBV4-3	TGCGCCAGCAGCCAAGAAGCGACAGGGAATTCACCCCTCCACTTT	CASSQEATGNSPLHF
.	TRBJ2-7	once	TRBV4-1	TGCGCCAGCAGCCAACTGGAGGGCAACGCCTACGAGCAGTACTTC	CASSQLEGNAYEQYF
.	TRBJ2-2	.	TRBV6-1	TGTGCCAGCGTTGACTTTAGCATCACCGGGGAGCTGTTTTTT	CASVDFSITGELFF
.	TRBJ2-1	.	TRBV2	TGTGCCAGCAGTGCTGTGGGTGACTACAATGAGCAGTTCTTC	CASSAVGDYNEQFF
.	TRBJ1-1	.	TRBV4-1	TGCGCCAGCAGCCAAGGTAGGAACAGTCCCACTGAAGCTTTCTTT	CASSQGRNSPTEAFF
TRBD2	TRBJ2-7	.	TRBV10-3	TGTGCCATCAGTGAGGGCGGGGGGGCCGCCTACGAGCAGTACTTC	CAISEGGGAAYEQYF
.	TRBJ1-5	few	TRBV6-5	TGTGCCAGCAGTGAAAGTGGGGGCCAGCCCCAGCATTTT	CASSESGGQPQHF
.	TRBJ1-1	once	TRBV25-1	TGTGCCAGCAGTCATGGGACATCCACTGAAGCTTTCTTT	CASSHGTSTEAFF
.	TRBJ1-1	once	TRBV5-1	TGCGCCAGCAGCTACTTGGGACAACAAAACACTGAAGCTTTCTTT	CASSYLGQQNTEAFF
.	TRBJ2-3	.	TRBV25-1	TGTGCCAGCAGTGTCTGGCAGGGTAGCACAGATACGCAGTATTTT	CASSVWQGSTDTQYF
.	TRBJ2-7	.	TRBV11-2	TGTGCCAGCAGCCCCATTACGGGTACCTACGAGCAGTACTTC	CASSPITGTYEQYF
TRBD1	TRBJ1-4	.	TRBV6-6	TGTGCCAGCAGTCCCCCTCGACAGGGACATAATGAAAAACTGTTTTTT	CASSPPRQGHNEKLFF
TRBD1	TRBJ1-1	.	TRBV6-6	TGTGCCAGCAGTTACCCACGACAGGGTATCAACACTGAAGCTTTCTTT	CASSYPRQGINTEAFF
.	TRBJ2-3	.	TRBV9	TGTGCCAGCAGCGTAGAAGTCCAGGGCAGGGGCACAGATACGCAGTATTTT	CASSVEVQGRGTDTQYF
.	TRBJ1-6	.	TRBV27	TGTGCCAGCAGTTCGCAAACAGTTCCCTCCTATAATTCACCCCTCCACTTT	CASSSQTVPSYNSPLHF
TRBD2	TRBJ2-7	.	TRBV27	TGTGCCAGCAGTTGGGGCGGGGGACTTGGCTACGAGCAGTACTTC	CASSWGGGLGYEQYF
.	TRBJ2-5	.	TRBV5-1	TGCGCCAGCAGCTTGGAGCCCGGGGAGTCAGAGACCCAGTACTTC	CASSLEPGESETQYF
.	TRBJ1-1	.	TRBV9	TGTGCCAGCAGCGCTGGAGACAGGTCGGCCACTGAAGCTTTCTTT	CASSAGDRSATEAFF
.	TRBJ1-5	.	TRBV6-5	TGTGCCAGCAGTTTCCGGGACGGTAGCAATCAGCCCCAGCATTTT	CASSFRDGSNQPQHF
.	TRBJ1-1	.	TRBV13	TGTGCCAGCAGCTCCATTTGGGCAAACACTGAAGCTTTCTTT	CASSSIWANTEAFF
.	TRBJ1-3	.	TRBV6-5	TGTGCCACCAGCGGGCATGCCACTGGAAACACCATATATTTT	CATSGHATGNTIYF
.	TRBJ2-2	.	TRBV14	TGTGCCAGCAGCCAAGGTGGCAGGGGTACCGGGGAGCTGTTTTTT	CASSQGGRGTGELFF
TRBD2	TRBJ2-7	.	TRBV5-4	TGTGCCAGCAGCGTATATAGCGGGGGGGGCTACGAGCAGTACTTC	CASSVYSGGGYEQYF
.	TRBJ1-2	.	TRBV19	TGTGCCAGTTTGATAGAGAACTATGGCTACACCTTC	CASLIENYGYTF
TRBD2	TRBJ2-3	.	TRBV30	TGTGCCTGGACCCCCGGGAGGGATACGCAGTATTTT	CAWTPGRDTQYF
.	TRBJ1-1	.	TRBV6-5	TGTGCCAGCAGCCTCTCGGGGGACACTGAAGCTTTCTTT	CASSLSGDTEAFF
.	TRBJ1-1	.	TRBV4-1	TGCGCCAGCAGCCGGCCGGCGGGGACTGAAGCTTTCTTT	CASSRPAGTEAFF
.	TRBJ1-1	few	TRBV4-3	TGCGCCAGCAGCCAAGATGCGGGCAGGCTCAACTCGGGAGCTTTCTTT	CASSQDAGRLNSGAFF
.	TRBJ1-4	.	TRBV7-9	TGTGCCAGCAGTCTACAGGGTCTAAATGAAAAACTGTTTTTT	CASSLQGLNEKLFF
.	TRBJ1-6	.	TRBV2	TGTGCCAGCATTCCGGGGGGGGGTTCACCCCTCCACTTT	CASIPGGGSPLHF
TRBD2	TRBJ2-1	once	TRBV4-2	TGTGCCAGCAGCCAAGTTTCGAGACTAGCGGGGGGCCCCTCCTACAATGAGCAGTTCTTC	CASSQVSRLAGGPSYNEQFF
TRBD2	TRBJ2-7	.	TRBV6-5	TGTGCTACAGGTAGCGGGGGGGCCCACGAGCAGTACTTC	CATGSGGAHEQYF
.	TRBJ2-1	.	TRBV5-1	TGCGCCAGCGGCGGACCCTACAATGAGCAGTTCTTC	CASGGPYNEQFF